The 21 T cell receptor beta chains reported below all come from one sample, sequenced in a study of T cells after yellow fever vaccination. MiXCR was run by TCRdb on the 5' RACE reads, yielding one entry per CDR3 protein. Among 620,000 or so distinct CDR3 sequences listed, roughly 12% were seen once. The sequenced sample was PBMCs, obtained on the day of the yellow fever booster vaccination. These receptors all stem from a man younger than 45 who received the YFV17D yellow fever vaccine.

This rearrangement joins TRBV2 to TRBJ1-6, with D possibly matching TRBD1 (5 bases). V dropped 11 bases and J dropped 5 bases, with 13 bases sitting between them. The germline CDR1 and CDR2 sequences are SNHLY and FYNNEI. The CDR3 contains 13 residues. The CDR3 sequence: CAEGQPDNSPLHF. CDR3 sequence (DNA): TGTGCCGAGGGGCAACCTGATAATTCACCCCTCCACTTT.

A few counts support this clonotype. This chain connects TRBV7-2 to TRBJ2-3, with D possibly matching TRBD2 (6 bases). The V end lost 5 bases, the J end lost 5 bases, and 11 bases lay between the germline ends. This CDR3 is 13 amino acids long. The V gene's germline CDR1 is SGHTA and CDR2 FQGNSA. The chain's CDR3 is CASSNPSEDTQYF. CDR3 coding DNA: TGTGCCAGCAGCAATCCTAGCGAAGATACGCAGTATTTT.

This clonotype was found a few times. CDR3 sequence: CATLIREPYEQYF. CDR3 sequence (DNA): TGTGCCACCCTTATCAGGGAACCCTACGAGCAGTACTTC. The chain links TRBV28 to TRBJ2-7; weak D call: TRBD1 (5 bases). V lost 10 bases and J lost 2, with 15 bases in between. This CDR3 has 13 amino acids. Germline lookup yields CDR1 MDHEN and CDR2 SYDVKM.

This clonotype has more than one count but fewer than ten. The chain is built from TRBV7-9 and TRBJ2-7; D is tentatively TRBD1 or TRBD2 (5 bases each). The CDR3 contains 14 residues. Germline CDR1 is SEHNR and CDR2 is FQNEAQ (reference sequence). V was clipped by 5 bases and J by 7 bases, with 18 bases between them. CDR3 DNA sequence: TGTGCCAGCAGCCGTCCTTCCGGGGCCAATGAGCAGTACTTC. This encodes CASSRPSGANEQYF.

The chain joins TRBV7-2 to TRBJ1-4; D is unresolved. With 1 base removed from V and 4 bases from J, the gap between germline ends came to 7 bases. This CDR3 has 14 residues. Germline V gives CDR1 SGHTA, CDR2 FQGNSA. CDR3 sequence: CASSLGGFNEKLFF. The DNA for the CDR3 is TGTGCCAGCAGCTTAGGAGGGTTTAATGAAAAACTGTTTTTT.

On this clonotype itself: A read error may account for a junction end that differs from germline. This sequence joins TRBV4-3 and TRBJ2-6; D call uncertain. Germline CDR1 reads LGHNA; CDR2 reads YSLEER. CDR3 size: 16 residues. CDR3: CPSRSHLEAGANVLTF. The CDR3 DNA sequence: TGCCCCAGCAGATCCCACCTCGAAGCGGGGGCCAACGTCCTGACTTTC.

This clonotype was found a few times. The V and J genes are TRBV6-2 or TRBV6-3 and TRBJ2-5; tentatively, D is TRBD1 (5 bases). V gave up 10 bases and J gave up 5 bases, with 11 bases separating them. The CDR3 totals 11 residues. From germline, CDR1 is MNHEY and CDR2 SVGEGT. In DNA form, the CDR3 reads TGTGCCACCAGGGTTCGGGAGACCCAGTACTTC. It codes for CATRVRETQYF.

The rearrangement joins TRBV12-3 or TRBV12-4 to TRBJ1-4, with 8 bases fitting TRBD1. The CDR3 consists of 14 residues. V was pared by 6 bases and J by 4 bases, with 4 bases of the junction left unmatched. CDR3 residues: CASSWTGFNEKLFF. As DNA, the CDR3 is TGTGCCAGCAGCTGGACAGGGTTTAATGAAAAACTGTTTTTT.

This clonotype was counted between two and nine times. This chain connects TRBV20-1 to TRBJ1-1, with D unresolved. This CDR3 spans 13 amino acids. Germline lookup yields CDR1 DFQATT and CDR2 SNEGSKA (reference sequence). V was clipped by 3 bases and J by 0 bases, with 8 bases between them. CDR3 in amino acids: CSASLVLNTEAFF. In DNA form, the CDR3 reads TGCAGTGCTAGTTTGGTATTGAACACTGAAGCTTTCTTT.

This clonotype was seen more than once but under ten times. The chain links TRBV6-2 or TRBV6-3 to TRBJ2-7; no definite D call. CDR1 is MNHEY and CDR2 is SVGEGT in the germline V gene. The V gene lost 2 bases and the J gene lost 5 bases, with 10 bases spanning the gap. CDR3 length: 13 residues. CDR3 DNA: TGTGCCAGCAGTTACCGGGTTCAGAACGAGCAGTACTTC. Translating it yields CASSYRVQNEQYF.

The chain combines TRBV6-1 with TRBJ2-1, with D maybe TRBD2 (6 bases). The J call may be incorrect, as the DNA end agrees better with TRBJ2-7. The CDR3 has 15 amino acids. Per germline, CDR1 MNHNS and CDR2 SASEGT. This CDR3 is CASTTGGGAHSEQYF. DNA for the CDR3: TGTGCCAGCACCACCGGAGGCGGGGCCCACAGTGAGCAGTACTTC.

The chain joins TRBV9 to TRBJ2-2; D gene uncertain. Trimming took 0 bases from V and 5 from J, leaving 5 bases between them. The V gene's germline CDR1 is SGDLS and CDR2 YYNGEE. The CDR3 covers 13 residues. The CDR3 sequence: CASSVVSTGELFF. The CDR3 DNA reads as TGTGCCAGCAGCGTAGTGTCTACCGGGGAGCTGTTTTTT.

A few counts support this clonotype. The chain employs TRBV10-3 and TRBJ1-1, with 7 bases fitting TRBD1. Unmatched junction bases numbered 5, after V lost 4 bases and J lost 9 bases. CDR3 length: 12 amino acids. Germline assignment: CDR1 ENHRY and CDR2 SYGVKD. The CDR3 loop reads CAISGIQGQAFF. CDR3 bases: TGTGCCATCAGTGGGATACAGGGGCAAGCTTTCTTT.

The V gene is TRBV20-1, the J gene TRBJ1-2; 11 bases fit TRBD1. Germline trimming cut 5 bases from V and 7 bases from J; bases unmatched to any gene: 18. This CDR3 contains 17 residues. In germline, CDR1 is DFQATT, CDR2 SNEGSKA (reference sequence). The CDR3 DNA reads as TGCAGTGCTCAGACTATCCGGTTAGGACAGGGGGCTCGTGGCTACACCTTC. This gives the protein CSAQTIRLGQGARGYTF.

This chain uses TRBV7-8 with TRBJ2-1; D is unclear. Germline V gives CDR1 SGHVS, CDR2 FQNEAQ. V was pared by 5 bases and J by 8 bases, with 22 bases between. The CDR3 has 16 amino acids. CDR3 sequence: CASSVLSTAQLDEQFF. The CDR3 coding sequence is TGTGCCAGCAGCGTCCTAAGTACTGCCCAATTAGATGAGCAGTTCTTC.

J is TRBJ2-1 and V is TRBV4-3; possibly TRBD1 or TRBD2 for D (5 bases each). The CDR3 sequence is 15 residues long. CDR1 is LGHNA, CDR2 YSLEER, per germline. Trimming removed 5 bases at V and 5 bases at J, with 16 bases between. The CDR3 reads CASSYVGDPHNEQFF. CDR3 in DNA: TGCGCCAGCAGCTACGTCGGGGACCCGCACAATGAGCAGTTCTTC.

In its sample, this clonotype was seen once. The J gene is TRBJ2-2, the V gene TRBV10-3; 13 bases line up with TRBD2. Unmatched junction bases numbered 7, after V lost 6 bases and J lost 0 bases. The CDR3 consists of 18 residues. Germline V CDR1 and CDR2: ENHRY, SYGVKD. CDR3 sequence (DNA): TGTGCCATCAGGGCCGGGACTAGCGGGAATACGAACACCGGGGAGCTGTTTTTT. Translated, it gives CAIRAGTSGNTNTGELFF.

In DNA, the CDR3 is TGTGCCAGCAGAGAATTCAGCTCCGGTAATCAGCCCCAGCATTTT. Encoded protein: CASREFSSGNQPQHF. The chain links TRBV27 to TRBJ1-5; D is undetermined. V was cut by 6 bases and J by 4 bases, with 16 bases left in between. The CDR3 consists of 15 residues. Germline values: CDR1 MNHEY, CDR2 SMNVEV (reference sequence).

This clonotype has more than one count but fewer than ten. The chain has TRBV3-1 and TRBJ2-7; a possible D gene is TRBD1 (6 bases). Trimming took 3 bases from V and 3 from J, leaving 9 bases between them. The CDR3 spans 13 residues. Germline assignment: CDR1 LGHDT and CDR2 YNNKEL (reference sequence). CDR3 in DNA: TGTGCCAGCAGCCAGAACAGGGACTACGAGCAGTACTTC. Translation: CASSQNRDYEQYF.

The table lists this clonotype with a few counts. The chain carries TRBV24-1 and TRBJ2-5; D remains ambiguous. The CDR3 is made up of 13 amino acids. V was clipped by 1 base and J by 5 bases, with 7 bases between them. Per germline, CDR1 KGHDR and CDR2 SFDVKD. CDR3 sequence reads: CATSDFGRETQYF. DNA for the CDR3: TGTGCCACCAGTGATTTCGGCCGGGAGACCCAGTACTTC.

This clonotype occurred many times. CDR3 protein: CASSLSGDRNYEQYF. CDR3 nucleotides: TGTGCCAGCAGCTTAAGCGGGGACCGCAACTACGAGCAGTACTTC. The chain employs TRBV7-2 and TRBJ2-7; 7 bases line up with TRBD2. Germline V gene lookup returns CDR1 SGHTA and CDR2 FQGNSA. The V and J ends lost 2 bases and 3 bases, in that order; junction bases with no gene match: 7. This CDR3 contains 15 residues.